This entry lists 26 T cell receptor beta chains sequenced from one sample in a study of graft-versus-host responses after intestinal transplantation. Sequencing used immunoSEQ multiplex PCR; TCRdb keeps in-frame clones, though not all of them. The sample consists of 9,500 to 13,000 clones, about 91% of them appearing once. Sequencing was performed on PBMCs, taken nearly 70 days after transplant. The receptor source for this set is a human patient who received an intestinal transplant, so some T cells may come from the graft donor.

This clone was observed once. This chain links TRBV6-1 with TRBJ2-3; D gene ambiguous. The CDR3 extends over 12 amino acids. Trimming took off 9 bases at V and 1 base at J, with 8 bases between the two ends. CDR1 MNHNS and CDR2 SASEGT come from the germline V gene. CDR3 in DNA: TGTGCCAGTTCGGTGGGCACAGATACGCAGTATTTT. It yields the protein CASSVGTDTQYF.

The rearrangement joins TRBV10-3 to TRBJ2-1, with 14 bases fitting TRBD2. V lost 11 bases, J lost 8 bases, and 11 bases stayed unmatched. CDR1 is ENHRY, CDR2 SYGVKD, per germline. The CDR3 runs 15 residues. This chain's CDR3 is CAAEPGTSGRHEQFF. The CDR3 DNA sequence: TGTGCCGCCGAACCCGGGACTAGCGGGAGACATGAGCAGTTCTTC.

The J gene is TRBJ1-6, the V gene TRBV9, with 7 bases identical to TRBD1. In germline, CDR1 is SGDLS, CDR2 YYNGEE. CDR3 length: 15 amino acids. V gave up 4 bases and J gave up 3 bases; unmatched junction bases: 4. CDR3 bases: TGTGCCAGCAGCATTCGACAGGGCTATAATTCACCCCTCCACTTT. This sequence encodes CASSIRQGYNSPLHF.

The V gene is TRBV4-1, the J gene TRBJ2-1; TRBD2 might be the D (6 bases). Germline CDR1 is MGHRA and CDR2 is YSYEKL. V was clipped by 0 bases and J by 7 bases, with 7 bases between them. CDR3 length: 13 residues. The CDR3 loop is CASSQDGRNEQFF. CDR3 sequence (DNA): TGCGCCAGCAGCCAAGATGGGAGGAATGAGCAGTTCTTC.

The V and J genes are TRBV7-3 and TRBJ1-2, with 9 bases that match TRBD1. The CDR3 has 16 amino acids. After removal of 1 base from V and 4 bases from J, the junction contained 7 bases not matched to a gene. Germline V lookup: CDR1 SGHTA, CDR2 FQGTGA. The CDR3 region has the DNA TGTGCCAGCAGCTTAAGGTGTGCGGACAGGGGCTATGGCTACACCTTC. It is translated as CASSLRCADRGYGYTF.

The V and J genes are TRBV6-5 and TRBJ2-3, with D maybe TRBD2 (6 bases). From germline, CDR1 is MNHEY and CDR2 SVGAGI. V was shortened by 8 bases and J by 7 bases, with 16 bases between the two germline ends. This CDR3 spans 13 amino acids. CDR3 nucleotides: TGTGCCAGCGGCGGGGCTAGCGATAATACGCAGTATTTT. Protein sequence: CASGGASDNTQYF.

In this sample, this clone turned up once. DNA of the CDR3: TGTGCCAGCAAGAGAACAGGGAACACTGAAGCTTTCTTT. Amino acids: CASKRTGNTEAFF. V usage is TRBV2 and J usage is TRBJ1-1; tentatively, D is TRBD1 (5 bases). The CDR3 runs 13 residues. The germline gives CDR1 SNHLY, CDR2 FYNNEI. The V end lost 7 bases, the J end lost 1 base, and 10 bases lay between the germline ends. The whole variable domain, filled in from reference TRBV2 and TRBJ1-1, reads EPEVTQTPSHQVTQMGQEVILRCVPISNHLYFYWYRQILGQKVEFLVSFYNNEISEKSEIFDDQFSVERPDGSNFTLKIRSTKLEDSAMYFCASKRTGNTEAFFGQGTRLTVV.

In its sample, this clone was seen once. This chain uses TRBV7-9 with TRBJ2-1; D possibly corresponds to TRBD2 (6 bases). This CDR3 spans 15 amino acids. CDR1 is SEHNR and CDR2 is FQNEAQ in the germline V gene (reference sequence). Trimming removed 6 bases at V and 0 bases at J, with 12 bases between. CDR3: CASRGLASSYNEQFF. For the CDR3, the DNA is TGTGCCAGCAGAGGGCTAGCGAGCTCCTACAATGAGCAGTTCTTC.

This clone has a single count. The chain links TRBV11-3 to TRBJ1-1; D is unclear. Germline CDR1 reads SGHNT; CDR2 reads YENEEA. The V end lost 0 bases, the J end lost 1 base, and 3 bases lay between the germline ends. There are 13 residues in the CDR3. CDR3 residues: CASSLEENTEAFF. The CDR3 coding sequence is TGTGCCAGCAGCTTAGAGGAGAACACTGAAGCTTTCTTT.

The rearrangement joins TRBV11-3 to TRBJ2-7; no firm D call. The CDR3 contains 13 residues. V lost 2 bases and J lost 0, with 5 bases in between. Germline CDR1 SGHNT, CDR2 YENEEA. Here the CDR3 reads CASSLSTSYEQYF. CDR3 in DNA: TGTGCCAGCAGCTTATCTACCTCCTACGAGCAGTACTTC. The variable domain in full, completed from reference TRBV11-3 and TRBJ2-7, reads EAGVVQSPRYKIIEKKQPVAFWCNPISGHNTLYWYLQNLGQGPELLIRYENEEAVDDSQLPKDRFSAERLKGVDSTLKIQPAELGDSAVYLCASSLSTSYEQYFGPGTRLTVT.

The chain uses TRBV6-4 and TRBJ2-3; D possibly corresponds to TRBD1 (5 bases). Germline V gene data show CDR1 as MRHNA and CDR2 as SNTAGT. Trimming shortened V by 0 bases and J by 2 bases, and 6 bases separated the two germline ends. This CDR3 region has 14 residues. CDR3 sequence (DNA): TGTGCCAGCAGTGACTCCAGGGACACAGATACGCAGTATTTT. It is translated as CASSDSRDTDTQYF.

This sequence joins TRBV5-4 and TRBJ1-3; D might be TRBD1 (5 bases). Germline V gene sequence: CDR1 SGHNT, CDR2 YYREEE (reference sequence). The CDR3 length is 17 residues. The V gene lost 4 bases and the J gene lost 0 bases, with 17 bases spanning the gap. The CDR3, as DNA: TGTGCCAGCAGCCTGTACTCGGGACGCCGCTCTGGAAACACCATATATTTT. Translating gives CASSLYSGRRSGNTIYF.

CDR3 region: CASNSGLTSYEQYF. CDR3 sequence (DNA): TGCGCCAGCAACAGTGGACTGACCTCCTACGAGCAGTACTTC. The chain employs TRBV10-2 and TRBJ2-7; perhaps TRBD2 as D (5 bases). V was trimmed by 7 bases and J by 0 bases, leaving 13 bases between them. This CDR3 region has 14 residues. In germline, CDR1 is WSHSY, CDR2 SAAADI.

Here the CDR3 DNA reads TGTGCCAGCAGTTACGTCGCGGGAGGTCCCTCGGATACGCAGTATTTT. Protein product: CASSYVAGGPSDTQYF. This chain uses TRBV6-5 with TRBJ2-3; TRBD2 matches 8 bases. Germline values: CDR1 MNHEY, CDR2 SVGAGI. Losses at the gene ends were 2 bases for V and 6 bases for J; bases not matched to a gene: 10. This CDR3 spans 16 amino acids.

This clone was detected a few times. This chain connects TRBV6-6 to TRBJ1-1; no definite D call. With 5 bases removed from V and 0 bases from J, the gap between germline ends came to 13 bases. The CDR3 sequence is 15 residues long. Germline V CDR1 and CDR2: MNHNY, SVGAGI (reference sequence). CDR3 sequence reads: CASSRPRAMNTEAFF. The CDR3 DNA reads as TGTGCCAGCAGTCGCCCTAGGGCGATGAACACTGAAGCTTTCTTT.

About this clone itself: At one boundary the junction diverges from the germline segment, which might be a read error. The chain has TRBV7-6 and TRBJ1-2; 10 bases are a match to TRBD1. Germline assignment: CDR1 SGHVS and CDR2 FNYEAQ. The CDR3 totals 12 residues. This chain's CDR3 is CASSRGQGLKAF. The CDR3 region has the DNA TGTGCCAGCAGTCGGGGACAGGGGTTGAAGGCCTTC.

The count of this clone is one. The rearrangement joins TRBV5-6 to TRBJ1-2; tentative D call: TRBD1 (6 bases). V gave up 5 bases and J gave up 3 bases, with 14 bases separating them. This CDR3 region has 14 residues. Germline V gives CDR1 SGHDT, CDR2 YYEEEE. CDR3 sequence reads: CASRNPGADYGYTF. The CDR3 DNA reads TGTGCCAGCAGAAACCCGGGGGCGGACTATGGCTACACCTTC.

This rearrangement joins TRBV6-9 to TRBJ2-1; D uncertain. Germline values: CDR1 MNHGY, CDR2 SVAAGI. The ends were cut back, 6 bases at V and 6 bases at J, with 15 bases in the middle. This CDR3 spans 14 amino acids. CDR3: CASSEDSRSNEQFF. Here the CDR3 DNA reads TGTGCCAGCAGCGAAGATAGTAGAAGCAATGAGCAGTTCTTC.

The chain recombines TRBV6-1 with TRBJ2-7, with D hard to call. There are 13 residues in the CDR3. Germline V gene data show CDR1 as MNHNS and CDR2 as SASEGT. Deletions cut 1 base from V and 2 bases from J, with 6 bases between. The chain's CDR3 is CASSEESAYEQYF. The CDR3 DNA follows: TGTGCCAGCAGTGAAGAATCGGCCTACGAGCAGTACTTC.

This chain uses TRBV9 with TRBJ2-1; 10 positions match TRBD2. The CDR3 totals 15 residues. Germline V gene lookup returns CDR1 SGDLS and CDR2 YYNGEE. Trimming at V came to 0 bases and at J to 3 bases, leaving 0 bases not matched to a gene. The CDR3, as DNA: TGTGCCAGCAGCGTAGTAGCGGGAGGCTACAATGAGCAGTTCTTC. This gives the protein CASSVVAGGYNEQFF.

The chain couples TRBV25-1 to TRBJ1-1, with D hard to call. Per the germline V gene, CDR1 is MGHDK and CDR2 is SYGVNS. CDR3 size: 12 residues. V shed 5 bases and J shed 5 bases, with 9 bases lying between them. The CDR3 is CASSPGPTEAFF. The CDR3 DNA reads as TGTGCCAGCAGTCCCGGGCCTACTGAAGCTTTCTTT.

The J gene is TRBJ2-7, the V gene TRBV6-6; D gene unclear. Trimming took 4 bases from V and 2 from J, leaving 9 bases between them. CDR3 length: 13 residues. Germline V gene lookup returns CDR1 MNHNY and CDR2 SVGAGI (reference sequence). CDR3 coding DNA: TGTGCCAGCAGTTTGCAGAGTACCTACGAGCAGTACTTC. Its protein product is CASSLQSTYEQYF.

This chain connects TRBV4-3 to TRBJ2-7; D may correspond to TRBD1 or TRBD2 (5 bases each). Deletions cut 3 bases from V and 1 base from J, with 10 bases between. CDR3 length: 14 amino acids. Looked up from germline, CDR1 is LGHNA and CDR2 is YSLEER. This chain's CDR3 is CASSQRGESYEQYF. The CDR3, as DNA: TGCGCCAGCAGCCAGAGGGGTGAGTCCTACGAGCAGTACTTC.

V is TRBV12-2 and J is TRBJ2-6; TRBD1 is taken as the D call from the table, unchecked against the DNA. TRBV12-2 is shown as a pseudogene. The CDR3 totals 17 residues. CDR3 nucleotide sequence: TGTGCAAGTCGCTACATATCCACACAAAGTCGGGCCAACGTCCTGACTTTC. Translating it yields CASRYISTQSRANVLTF.

This rearrangement joins TRBV27 to TRBJ1-5; 9 bases map to TRBD1. J gave up 1 base and V 6 bases, and 7 bases lay outside the gene matches. Germline CDR1 and CDR2: MNHEY and SMNVEV (reference sequence). The CDR3 consists of 16 residues. CDR3 in DNA: TGTGCCAGCAGCCTTACAGGGGGCTTAAGCAATCAGCCCCAGCATTTT. Residues: CASSLTGGLSNQPQHF.

The J gene is TRBJ2-7, the V gene TRBV6-5; 7 bases are a match to TRBD1. After removal of 7 bases from V and 3 bases from J, the junction contained 6 bases not matched to a gene. Germline lookup yields CDR1 MNHEY and CDR2 SVGAGI. CDR3 size: 13 residues. The chain's CDR3 is CASIRQGDYEQYF. The CDR3 DNA is TGTGCCAGCATCCGGCAGGGGGACTACGAGCAGTACTTC.